Described below is a single TCR beta chain sequence and its context. Its antigen is not known. TCRdb passed the 5' RACE reads through MiXCR, listing each CDR3 protein once. Here the sample spans some 120,000 distinct CDR3 sequences, 5% to 6.5% being singletons. This sample was included in a study of T-cell memory formation after mild COVID-19. Across the whole study: For the most part, TCR clusters were specific to one donor.

Study results and limitations: CD4/CD8 balance characterized clones contracting day 15 to 85, and CD4+ skew characterized later expanders. Second-wave clones that peaked on day 37 lacked confirmed SARS-CoV-2 specificity. Among contracting clones, CD4+ were mainly CM/EM and CD8+ enriched in EMRA.

The germline V gene encodes CDR1 MDHEN and CDR2 SYDVKM. Between the trimmed V and J ends, which lost 6 bases and 0 bases, there was a span of 9 bases. The CDR3 spans 14 residues. The sample taken for sequencing was PBMCs or a T cell subset sorted from them (not recorded which). The TCR sequence derives from an adult woman who had mild COVID-19 (a few samples of this study predate the infection). Cell type and time point are not known. The gene calls are TRBV28 and TRBJ1-3; D remains ambiguous. The CDR3 region has the DNA TGTGCCAGCAGGGCAGACCTCTCTGGAAACACCATATATTTT. Its translation: CASRADLSGNTIYF.